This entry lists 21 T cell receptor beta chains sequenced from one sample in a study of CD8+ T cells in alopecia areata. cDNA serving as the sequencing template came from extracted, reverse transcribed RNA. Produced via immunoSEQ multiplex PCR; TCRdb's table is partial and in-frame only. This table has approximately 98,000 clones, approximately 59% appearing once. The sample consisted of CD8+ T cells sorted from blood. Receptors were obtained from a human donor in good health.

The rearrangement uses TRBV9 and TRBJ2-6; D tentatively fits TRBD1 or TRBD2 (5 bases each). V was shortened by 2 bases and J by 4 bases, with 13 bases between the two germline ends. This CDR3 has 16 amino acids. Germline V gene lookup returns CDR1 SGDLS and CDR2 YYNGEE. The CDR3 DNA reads TGTGCCAGCAGCGTCAGACAGACTACCGGGGCCAACGTCCTGACTTTC. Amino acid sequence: CASSVRQTTGANVLTF.

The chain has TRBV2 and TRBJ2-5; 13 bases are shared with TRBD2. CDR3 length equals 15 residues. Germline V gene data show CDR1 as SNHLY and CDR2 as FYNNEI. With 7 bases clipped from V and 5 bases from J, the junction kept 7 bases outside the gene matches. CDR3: CASTLAGGPGETQYF. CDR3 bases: TGTGCCAGCACACTAGCGGGGGGGCCAGGGGAGACCCAGTACTTC.

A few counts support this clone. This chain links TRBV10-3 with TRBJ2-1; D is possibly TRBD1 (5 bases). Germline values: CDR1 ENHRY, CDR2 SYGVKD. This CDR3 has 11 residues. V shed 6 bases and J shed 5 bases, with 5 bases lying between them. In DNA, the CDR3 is TGTGCCATCAGCAGGGACAATGAGCAGTTCTTC. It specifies CAISRDNEQFF.

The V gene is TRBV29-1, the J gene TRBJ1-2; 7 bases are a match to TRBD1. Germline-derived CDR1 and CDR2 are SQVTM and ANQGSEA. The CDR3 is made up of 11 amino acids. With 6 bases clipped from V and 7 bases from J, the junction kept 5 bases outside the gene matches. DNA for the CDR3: TGCAGCGTCAGGGACAGAAGTGGCTACACCTTC. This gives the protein CSVRDRSGYTF. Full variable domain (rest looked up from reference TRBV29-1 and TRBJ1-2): SAVISQKPSRDICQRGTSLTIQCQVDSQVTMMFWYRQQPGQSLTLIATANQGSEATYESGFVIDKFPISRPNLTFSTLTVSNMSPEDSSIYLCSVRDRSGYTFGSGTRLTVV.

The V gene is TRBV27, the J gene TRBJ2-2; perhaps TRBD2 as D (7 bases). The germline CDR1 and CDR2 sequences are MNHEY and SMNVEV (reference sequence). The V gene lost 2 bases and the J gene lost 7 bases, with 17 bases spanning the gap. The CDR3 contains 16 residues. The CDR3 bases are TGTGCCAGCAGTTTACAGGGGCTAGCGGTTGACGGGGAGCTGTTTTTT. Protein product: CASSLQGLAVDGELFF.

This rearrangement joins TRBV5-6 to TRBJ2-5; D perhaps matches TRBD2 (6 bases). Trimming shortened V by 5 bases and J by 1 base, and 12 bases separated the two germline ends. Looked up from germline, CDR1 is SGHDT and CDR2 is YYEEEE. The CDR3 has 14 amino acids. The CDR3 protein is CASRESGPQETQYF. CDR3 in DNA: TGTGCCAGCAGGGAAAGCGGGCCCCAAGAGACCCAGTACTTC.

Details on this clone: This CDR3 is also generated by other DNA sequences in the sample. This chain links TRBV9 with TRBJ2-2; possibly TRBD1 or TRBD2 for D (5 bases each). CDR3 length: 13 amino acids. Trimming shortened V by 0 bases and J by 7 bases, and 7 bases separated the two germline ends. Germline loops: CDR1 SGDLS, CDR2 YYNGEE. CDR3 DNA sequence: TGTGCCAGCAGCGTAGGGGACGGCGGGGAGCTGTTTTTT. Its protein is CASSVGDGGELFF.

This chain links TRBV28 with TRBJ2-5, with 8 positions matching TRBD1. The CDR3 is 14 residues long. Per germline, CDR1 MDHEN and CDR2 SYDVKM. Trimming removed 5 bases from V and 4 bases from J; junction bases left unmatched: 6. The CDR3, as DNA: TGTGCCAGCAGTCCCCGACAGGGGTCAGAGACCCAGTACTTC. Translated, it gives CASSPRQGSETQYF.

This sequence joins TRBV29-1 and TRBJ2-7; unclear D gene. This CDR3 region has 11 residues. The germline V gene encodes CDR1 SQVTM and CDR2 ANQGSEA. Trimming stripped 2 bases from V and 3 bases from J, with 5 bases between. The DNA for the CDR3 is TGCAGCGTTGAAAATAGCTACGAGCAGTACTTC. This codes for CSVENSYEQYF.

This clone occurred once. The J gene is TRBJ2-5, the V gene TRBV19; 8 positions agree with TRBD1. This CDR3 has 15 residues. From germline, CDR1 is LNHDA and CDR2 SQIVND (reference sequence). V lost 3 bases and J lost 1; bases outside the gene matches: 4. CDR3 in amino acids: CASSIGTGAQETQYF. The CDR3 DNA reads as TGTGCCAGTAGTATTGGGACAGGAGCCCAAGAGACCCAGTACTTC. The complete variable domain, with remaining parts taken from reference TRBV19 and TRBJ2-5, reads DGGITQSPKYLFRKEGQNVTLSCEQNLNHDAMYWYRQDPGQGLRLIYYSQIVNDFQKGDIAEGYSVSREKKESFPLTVTSAQKNPTAFYLCASSIGTGAQETQYFGPGTRLLVL.

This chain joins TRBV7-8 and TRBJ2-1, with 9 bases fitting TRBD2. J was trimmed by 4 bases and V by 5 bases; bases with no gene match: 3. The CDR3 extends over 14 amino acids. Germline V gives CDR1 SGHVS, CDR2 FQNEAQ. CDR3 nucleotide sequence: TGTGCCAGCAGCGTTCTAGCGGGGTACAATGAGCAGTTCTTC. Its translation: CASSVLAGYNEQFF.

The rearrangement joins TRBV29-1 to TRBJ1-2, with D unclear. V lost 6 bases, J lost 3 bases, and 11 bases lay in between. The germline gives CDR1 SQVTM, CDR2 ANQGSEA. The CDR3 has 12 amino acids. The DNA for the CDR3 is TGCAGCGTGGAGCAGGACGACTATGGCTACACCTTC. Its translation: CSVEQDDYGYTF.

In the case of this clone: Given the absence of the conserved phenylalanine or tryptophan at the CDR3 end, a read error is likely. The CDR3 nucleotides are TGTGCCAGCAGTACCGGACAGGGCCCCTACGAGCAGTACTCC. Encoded protein: CASSTGQGPYEQYS. This sequence joins TRBV27 and TRBJ2-7, with TRBD1 matching 8 bases. This CDR3 has 14 residues. Germline loops: CDR1 MNHEY, CDR2 SMNVEV (reference sequence). The J segment lost 2 bases and the V segment lost 5 bases, leaving 5 bases of the junction unmatched.

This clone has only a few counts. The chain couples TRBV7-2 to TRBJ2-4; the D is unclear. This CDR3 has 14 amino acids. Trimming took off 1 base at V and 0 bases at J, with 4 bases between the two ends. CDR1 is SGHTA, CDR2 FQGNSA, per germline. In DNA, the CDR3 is TGTGCCAGCAGCTTAGGACTAGCCAAAAACATTCAGTACTTC. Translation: CASSLGLAKNIQYF.

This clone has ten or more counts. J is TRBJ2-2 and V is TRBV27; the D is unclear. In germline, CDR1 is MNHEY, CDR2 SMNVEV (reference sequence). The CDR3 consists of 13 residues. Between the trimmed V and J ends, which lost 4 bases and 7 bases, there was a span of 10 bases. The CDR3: CASSSYYGGELFF. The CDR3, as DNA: TGTGCCAGCAGTTCCTATTACGGCGGGGAGCTGTTTTTT.

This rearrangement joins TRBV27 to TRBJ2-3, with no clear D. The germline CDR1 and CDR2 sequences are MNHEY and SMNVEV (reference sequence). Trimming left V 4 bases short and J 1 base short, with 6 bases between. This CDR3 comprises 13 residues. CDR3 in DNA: TGTGCCAGCAGTTACCTGGGCACAGATACGCAGTATTTT. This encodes CASSYLGTDTQYF.

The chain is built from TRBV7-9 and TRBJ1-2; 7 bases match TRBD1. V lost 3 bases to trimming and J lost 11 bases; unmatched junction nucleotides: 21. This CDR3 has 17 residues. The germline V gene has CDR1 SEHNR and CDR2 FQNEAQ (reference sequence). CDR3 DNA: TGTGCCAGCAGCTTGGGGGAGGGGGCGTCTAAATCTGCTTATTACACCTTC. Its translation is CASSLGEGASKSAYYTF.

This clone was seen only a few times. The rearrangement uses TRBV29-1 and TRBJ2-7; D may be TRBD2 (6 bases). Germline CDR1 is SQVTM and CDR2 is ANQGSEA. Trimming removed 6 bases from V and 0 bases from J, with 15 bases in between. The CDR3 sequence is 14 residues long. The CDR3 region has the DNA TGCAGCGTCCAAGGGGTGACTAGCTCCTACGAGCAGTACTTC. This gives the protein CSVQGVTSSYEQYF.

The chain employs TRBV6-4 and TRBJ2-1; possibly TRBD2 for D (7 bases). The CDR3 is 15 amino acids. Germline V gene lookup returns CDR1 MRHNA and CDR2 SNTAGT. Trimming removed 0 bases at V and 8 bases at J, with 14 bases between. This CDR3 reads CASSDSGEGGDEQFF. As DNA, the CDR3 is TGTGCCAGCAGTGACTCGGGTGAGGGGGGGGATGAGCAGTTCTTC.

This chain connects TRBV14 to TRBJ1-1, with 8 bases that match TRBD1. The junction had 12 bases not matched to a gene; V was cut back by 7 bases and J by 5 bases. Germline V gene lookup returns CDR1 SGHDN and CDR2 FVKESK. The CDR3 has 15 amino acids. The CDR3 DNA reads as TGTGCCAGCAACCCGAGGGACAGGCGAACGACTGAAGCTTTCTTT. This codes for CASNPRDRRTTEAFF.

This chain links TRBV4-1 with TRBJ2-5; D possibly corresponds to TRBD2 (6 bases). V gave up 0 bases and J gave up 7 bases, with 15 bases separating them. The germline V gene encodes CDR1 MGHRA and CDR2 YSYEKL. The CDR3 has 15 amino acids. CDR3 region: CASSQDHGGELTQYF. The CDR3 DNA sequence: TGCGCCAGCAGCCAAGATCATGGAGGGGAGTTGACCCAGTACTTC.